This T cell receptor beta chain is drawn from a study of blood T cell repertoires in COVID-19. The overall study: PBMCs, B-cell-depleted T cells, or T cells were the source of the cDNA or gDNA that made up the material.

Per the germline V gene, CDR1 is LNHNV and CDR2 is YYDKDF (reference sequence). This CDR3 has 12 residues. The V and J ends lost 0 bases and 4 bases respectively, with 4 bases between them. The repertoire was sequenced with immunoSEQ multiplex PCR; TCRdb's copy has only in-frame clones and lacks some. The data contain 90,000 to 110,000 clones, less than 90% of them singletons. Sequencing used peripheral blood. The chain joins TRBV15 to TRBJ2-7; no clear D gene. The receptor was derived from a woman aged 55-75 years with acute or convalescent COVID-19. The CDR3 nucleotides are TGTGCCACCAGCAGAGACGGGTACGAGCAGTACTTC. Its translation is CATSRDGYEQYF.